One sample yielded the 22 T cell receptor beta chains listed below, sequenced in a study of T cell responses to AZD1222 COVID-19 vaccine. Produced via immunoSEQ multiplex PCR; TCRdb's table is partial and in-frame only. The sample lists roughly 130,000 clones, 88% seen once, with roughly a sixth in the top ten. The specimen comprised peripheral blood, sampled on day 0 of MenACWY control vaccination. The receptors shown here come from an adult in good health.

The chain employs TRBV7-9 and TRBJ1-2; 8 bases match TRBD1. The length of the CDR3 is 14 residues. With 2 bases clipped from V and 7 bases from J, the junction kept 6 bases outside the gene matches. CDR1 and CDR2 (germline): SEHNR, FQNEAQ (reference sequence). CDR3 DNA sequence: TGTGCCAGCAGCTTAATGGACAGGGCGGGTGGCTACACCTTC. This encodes CASSLMDRAGGYTF.

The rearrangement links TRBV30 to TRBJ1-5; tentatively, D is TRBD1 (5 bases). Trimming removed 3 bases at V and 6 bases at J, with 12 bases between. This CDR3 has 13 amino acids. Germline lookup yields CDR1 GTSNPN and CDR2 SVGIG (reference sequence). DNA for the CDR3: TGTGCCTGGAGCCTCGGGGGGGGTCAGCCCCAGCATTTT. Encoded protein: CAWSLGGGQPQHF.

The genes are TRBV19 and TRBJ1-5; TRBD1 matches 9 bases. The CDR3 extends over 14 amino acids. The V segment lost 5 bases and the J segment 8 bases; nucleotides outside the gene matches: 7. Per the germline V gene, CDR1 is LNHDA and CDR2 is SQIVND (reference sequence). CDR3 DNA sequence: TGTGCCAGTAGTTTTTACAGGGGGCCGGAGCCCCAGCATTTT. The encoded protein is CASSFYRGPEPQHF. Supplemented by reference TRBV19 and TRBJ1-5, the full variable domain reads DGGITQSPKYLFRKEGQNVTLSCEQNLNHDAMYWYRQDPGQGLRLIYYSQIVNDFQKGDIAEGYSVSREKKESFPLTVTSAQKNPTAFYLCASSFYRGPEPQHFGDGTRLSIL.

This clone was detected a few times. CDR3 in DNA: TGTGCCAGCACCCCGGGAGCAGCTAACTATGGCTACACCTTC. It encodes CASTPGAANYGYTF. The J gene is TRBJ1-2, the V gene TRBV7-9; no definite D call. This CDR3 comprises 14 residues. Germline lookup yields CDR1 SEHNR and CDR2 FQNEAQ (reference sequence). With 7 bases removed from V and 0 bases from J, the gap between germline ends came to 12 bases.

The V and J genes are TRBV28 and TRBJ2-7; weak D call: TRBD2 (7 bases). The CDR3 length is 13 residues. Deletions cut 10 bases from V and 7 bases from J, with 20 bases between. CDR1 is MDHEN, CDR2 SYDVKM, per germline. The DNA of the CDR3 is TGTGCCATCAAGCAAGGGGGGGCAGGGGAGCAGTACTTC. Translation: CAIKQGGAGEQYF.

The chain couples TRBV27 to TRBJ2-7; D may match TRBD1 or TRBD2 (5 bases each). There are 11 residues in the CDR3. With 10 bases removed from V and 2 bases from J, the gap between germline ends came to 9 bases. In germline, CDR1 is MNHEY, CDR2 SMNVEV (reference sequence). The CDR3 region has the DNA TGTGCCACGGGACCCGCCTACGAGCAGTACTTC. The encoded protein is CATGPAYEQYF.

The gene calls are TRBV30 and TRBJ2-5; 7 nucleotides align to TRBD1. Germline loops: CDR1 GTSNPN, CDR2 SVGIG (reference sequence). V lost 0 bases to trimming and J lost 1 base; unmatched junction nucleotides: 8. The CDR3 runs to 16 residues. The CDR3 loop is CAWSVGPGGPQETQYF. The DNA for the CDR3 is TGTGCCTGGAGTGTAGGGCCAGGGGGTCCCCAAGAGACCCAGTACTTC.

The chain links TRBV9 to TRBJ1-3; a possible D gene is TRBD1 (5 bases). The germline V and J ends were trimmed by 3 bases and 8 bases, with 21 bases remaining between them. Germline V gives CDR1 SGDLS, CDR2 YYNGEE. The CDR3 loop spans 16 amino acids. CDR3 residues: CASSEDPVHPGDTIYF. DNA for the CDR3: TGTGCCAGCAGCGAGGACCCTGTCCACCCGGGGGACACCATATATTTT. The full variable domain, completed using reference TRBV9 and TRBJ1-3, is DSGVTQTPKHLITATGQRVTLRCSPRSGDLSVYWYQQSLDQGLQFLIQYYNGEERAKGNILERFSAQQFPDLHSELNLSSLELGDSALYFCASSEDPVHPGDTIYFGEGSWLTVV.

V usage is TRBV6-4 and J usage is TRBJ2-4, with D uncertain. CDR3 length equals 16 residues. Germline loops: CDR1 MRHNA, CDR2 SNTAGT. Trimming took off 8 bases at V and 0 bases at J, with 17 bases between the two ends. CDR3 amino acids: CASRPQIPVAKNIQYF. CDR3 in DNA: TGTGCCAGCCGCCCTCAAATCCCGGTAGCCAAAAACATTCAGTACTTC.

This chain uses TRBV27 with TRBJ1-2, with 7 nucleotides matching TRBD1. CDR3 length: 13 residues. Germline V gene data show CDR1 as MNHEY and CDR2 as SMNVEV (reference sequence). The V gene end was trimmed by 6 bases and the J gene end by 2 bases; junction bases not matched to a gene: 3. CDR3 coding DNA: TGTGCCAGCAGCACGACAGGGAACTATGGCTACACCTTC. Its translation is CASSTTGNYGYTF.

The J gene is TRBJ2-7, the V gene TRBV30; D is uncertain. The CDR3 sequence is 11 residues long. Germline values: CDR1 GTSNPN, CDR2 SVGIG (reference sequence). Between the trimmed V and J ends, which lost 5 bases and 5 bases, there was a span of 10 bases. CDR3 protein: CAWDPEHEQYF. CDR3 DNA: TGTGCCTGGGACCCGGAGCACGAGCAGTACTTC.

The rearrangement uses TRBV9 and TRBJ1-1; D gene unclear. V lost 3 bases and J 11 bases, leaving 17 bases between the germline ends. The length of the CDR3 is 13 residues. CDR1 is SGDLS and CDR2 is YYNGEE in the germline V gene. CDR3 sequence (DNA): TGTGCCAGCAGCGGAGACATGGGGTTTCTGGCTTTCTTT. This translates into CASSGDMGFLAFF.

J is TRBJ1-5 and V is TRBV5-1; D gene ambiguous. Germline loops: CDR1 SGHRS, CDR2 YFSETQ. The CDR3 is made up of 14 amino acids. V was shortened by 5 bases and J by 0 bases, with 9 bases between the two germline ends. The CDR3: CASRPAYSNQPQHF. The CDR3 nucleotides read TGCGCCAGCAGACCTGCGTATAGCAATCAGCCCCAGCATTTT. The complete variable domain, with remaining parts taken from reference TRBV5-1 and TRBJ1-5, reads KAGVTQTPRYLIKTRGQQVTLSCSPISGHRSVSWYQQTPGQGLQFLFEYFSETQRNKGNFPGRFSGRQFSNSRSEMNVSTLELGDSALYLCASRPAYSNQPQHFGDGTRLSIL.

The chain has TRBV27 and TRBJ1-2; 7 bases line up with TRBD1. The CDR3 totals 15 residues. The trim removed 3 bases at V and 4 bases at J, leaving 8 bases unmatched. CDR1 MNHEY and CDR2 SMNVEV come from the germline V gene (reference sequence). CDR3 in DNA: TGTGCCAGCAGTTTCCAGGGGGACCCTCGCTATGGCTACACCTTC. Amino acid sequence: CASSFQGDPRYGYTF.

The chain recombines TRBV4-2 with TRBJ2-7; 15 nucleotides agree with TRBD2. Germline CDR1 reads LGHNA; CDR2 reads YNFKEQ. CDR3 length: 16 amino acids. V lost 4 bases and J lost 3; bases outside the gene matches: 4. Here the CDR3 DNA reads TGTGCCAGCAGCCTGGGACTAGCGGGAGGCAACTACGAGCAGTACTTC. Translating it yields CASSLGLAGGNYEQYF.

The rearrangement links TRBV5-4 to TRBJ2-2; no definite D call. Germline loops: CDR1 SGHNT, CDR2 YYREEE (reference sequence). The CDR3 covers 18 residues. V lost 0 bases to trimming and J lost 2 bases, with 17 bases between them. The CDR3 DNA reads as TGTGCCAGCAGCTTGGTGGGTCGCACAGACTTTAACACCGGGGAGCTGTTTTTT. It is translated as CASSLVGRTDFNTGELFF. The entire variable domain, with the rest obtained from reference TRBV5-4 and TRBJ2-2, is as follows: ETGVTQSPTHLIKTRGQQVTLRCSSQSGHNTVSWYQQALGQGPQFIFQYYREEENGRGNFPPRFSGLQFPNYSSELNVNALELDDSALYLCASSLVGRTDFNTGELFFGEGSRLTVL.

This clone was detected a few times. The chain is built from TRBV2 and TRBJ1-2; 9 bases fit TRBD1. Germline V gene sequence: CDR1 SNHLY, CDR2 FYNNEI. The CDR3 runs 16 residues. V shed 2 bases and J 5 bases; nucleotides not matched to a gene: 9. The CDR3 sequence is CASSEIPGQGLYGYTF. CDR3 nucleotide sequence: TGTGCCAGCAGTGAAATCCCGGGACAGGGACTTTATGGCTACACCTTC.

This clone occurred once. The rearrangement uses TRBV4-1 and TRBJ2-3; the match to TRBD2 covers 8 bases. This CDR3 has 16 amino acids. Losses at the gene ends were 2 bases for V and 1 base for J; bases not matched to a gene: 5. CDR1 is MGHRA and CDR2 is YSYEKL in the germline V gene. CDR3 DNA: TGCGCCAGCAGCCAACCCACTAGCGGACGCACAGATACGCAGTATTTT. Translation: CASSQPTSGRTDTQYF.

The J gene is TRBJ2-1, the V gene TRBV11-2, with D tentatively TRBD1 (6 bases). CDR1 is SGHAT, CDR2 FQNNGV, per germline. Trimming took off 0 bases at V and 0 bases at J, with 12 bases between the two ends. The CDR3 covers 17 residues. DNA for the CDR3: TGTGCCAGCAGCTTAGATGGGGGCGGATTCTCCTACAATGAGCAGTTCTTC. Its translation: CASSLDGGGFSYNEQFF.

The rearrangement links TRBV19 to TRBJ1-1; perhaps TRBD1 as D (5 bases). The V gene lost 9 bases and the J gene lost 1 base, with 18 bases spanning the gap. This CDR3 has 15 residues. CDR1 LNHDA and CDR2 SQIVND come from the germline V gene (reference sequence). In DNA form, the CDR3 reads TGTGCCAGCCAAAAGGAGGGGACGTGGAACACTGAAGCTTTCTTT. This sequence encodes CASQKEGTWNTEAFF.

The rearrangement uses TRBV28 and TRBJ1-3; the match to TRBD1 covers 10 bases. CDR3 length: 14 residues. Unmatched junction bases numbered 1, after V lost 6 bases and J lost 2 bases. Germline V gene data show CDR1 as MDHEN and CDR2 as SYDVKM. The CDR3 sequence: CASRGQGAGNTIYF. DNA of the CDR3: TGTGCCAGCAGAGGACAGGGGGCTGGAAACACCATATATTTT.

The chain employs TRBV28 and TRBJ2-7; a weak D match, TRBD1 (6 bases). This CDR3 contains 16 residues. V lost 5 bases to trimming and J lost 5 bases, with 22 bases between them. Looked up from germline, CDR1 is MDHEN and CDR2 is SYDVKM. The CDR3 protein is CASSLTGNQRRDEQYF. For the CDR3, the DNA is TGTGCCAGCAGTCTTACAGGGAATCAAAGGCGTGACGAGCAGTACTTC.